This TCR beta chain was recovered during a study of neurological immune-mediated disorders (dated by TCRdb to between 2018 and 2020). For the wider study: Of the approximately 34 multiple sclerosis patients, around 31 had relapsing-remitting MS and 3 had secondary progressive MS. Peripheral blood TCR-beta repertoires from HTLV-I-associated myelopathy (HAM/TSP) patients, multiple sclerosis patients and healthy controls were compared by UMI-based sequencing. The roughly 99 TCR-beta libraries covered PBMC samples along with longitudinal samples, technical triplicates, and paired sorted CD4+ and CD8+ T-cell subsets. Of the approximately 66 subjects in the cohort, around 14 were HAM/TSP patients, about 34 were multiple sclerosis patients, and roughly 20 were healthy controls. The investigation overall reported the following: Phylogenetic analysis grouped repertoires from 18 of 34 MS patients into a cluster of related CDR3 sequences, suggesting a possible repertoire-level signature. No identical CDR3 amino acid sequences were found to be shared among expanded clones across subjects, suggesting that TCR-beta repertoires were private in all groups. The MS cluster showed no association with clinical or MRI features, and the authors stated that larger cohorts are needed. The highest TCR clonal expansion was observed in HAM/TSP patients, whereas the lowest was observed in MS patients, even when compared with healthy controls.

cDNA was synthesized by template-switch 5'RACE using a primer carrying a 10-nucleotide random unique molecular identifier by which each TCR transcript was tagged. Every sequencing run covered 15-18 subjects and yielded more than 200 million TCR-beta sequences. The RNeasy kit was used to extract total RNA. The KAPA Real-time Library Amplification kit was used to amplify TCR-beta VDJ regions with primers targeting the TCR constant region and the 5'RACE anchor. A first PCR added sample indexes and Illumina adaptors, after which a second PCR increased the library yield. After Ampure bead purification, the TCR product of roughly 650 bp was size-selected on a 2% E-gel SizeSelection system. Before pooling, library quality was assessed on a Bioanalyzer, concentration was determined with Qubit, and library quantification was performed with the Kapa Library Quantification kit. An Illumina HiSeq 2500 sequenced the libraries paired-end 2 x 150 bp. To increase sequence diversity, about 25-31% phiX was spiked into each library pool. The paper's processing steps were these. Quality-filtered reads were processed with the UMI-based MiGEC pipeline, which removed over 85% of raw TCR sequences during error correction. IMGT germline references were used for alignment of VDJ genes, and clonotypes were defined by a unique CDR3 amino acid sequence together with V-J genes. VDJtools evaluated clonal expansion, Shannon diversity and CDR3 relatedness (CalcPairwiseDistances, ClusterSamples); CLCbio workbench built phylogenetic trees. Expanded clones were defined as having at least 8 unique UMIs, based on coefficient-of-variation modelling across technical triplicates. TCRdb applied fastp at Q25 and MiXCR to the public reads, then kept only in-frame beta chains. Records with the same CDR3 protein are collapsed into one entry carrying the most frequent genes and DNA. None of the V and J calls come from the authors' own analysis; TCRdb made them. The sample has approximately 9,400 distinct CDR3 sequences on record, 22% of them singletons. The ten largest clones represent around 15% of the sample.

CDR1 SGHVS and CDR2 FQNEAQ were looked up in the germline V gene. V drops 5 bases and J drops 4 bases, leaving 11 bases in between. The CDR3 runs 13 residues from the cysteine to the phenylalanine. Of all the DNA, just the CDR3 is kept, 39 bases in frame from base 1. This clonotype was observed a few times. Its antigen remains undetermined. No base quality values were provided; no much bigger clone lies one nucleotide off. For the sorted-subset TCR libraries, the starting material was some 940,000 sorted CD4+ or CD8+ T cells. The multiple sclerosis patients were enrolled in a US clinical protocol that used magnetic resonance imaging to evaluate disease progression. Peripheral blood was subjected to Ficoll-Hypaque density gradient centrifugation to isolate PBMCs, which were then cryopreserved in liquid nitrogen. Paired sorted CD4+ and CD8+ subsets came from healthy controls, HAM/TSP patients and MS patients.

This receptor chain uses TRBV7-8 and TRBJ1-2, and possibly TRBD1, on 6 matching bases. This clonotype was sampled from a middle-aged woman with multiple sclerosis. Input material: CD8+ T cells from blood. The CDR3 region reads CASSRTGSYGYTF. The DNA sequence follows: TGTGCCAGCAGCCGAACAGGGAGCTATGGCTACACCTTC.